A single sample gave rise to the 8 T cell receptor beta chains below, sequenced in a study of preoperative IRX-2 immunotherapy in early breast cancer. As to treatment: preoperative locoregional IRX-2 cytokine immunotherapy. Sequencing was performed with immunoSEQ multiplex PCR; in TCRdb, only in-frame clones are kept and a portion is missing. Of under 11,000 clones listed, 80% to 85% are singletons. The sequencing here drew on lymph node tissue, taken before IRX-2 immunotherapy. The receptors were sampled from a human donor with breast cancer.

As concerns this clone: A read error may produce the germline difference seen at one junction end. The gene calls are TRBV29-1 and TRBJ1-2; D is possibly TRBD1 (6 bases). This CDR3 spans 12 amino acids. Germline V lookup: CDR1 SQVTM, CDR2 ANQGSEA. CDR3 sequence: CSVEGTAKRCHF. CDR3 DNA: TGCAGCGTTGAAGGGACAGCCAAGAGATGCCACTTC. The full variable domain, rest sourced from reference TRBV29-1 and TRBJ1-2, is SAVISQKPSRDICQRGTSLTIQCQVDSQVTMMFWYRQQPGQSLTLIATANQGSEATYESGFVIDKFPISRPNLTFSTLTVSNMSPEDSSIYLCSVEGTAKRCHFGSGTRLTVV.

This sequence joins TRBV1 and TRBJ1-1; no DNA check was done on the table's D call, TRBD1. TRBV1 is labeled a pseudogene. The CDR3 has 14 amino acids. The CDR3 nucleotides read TGCGCCAGCAGCCAAGGAACAGGGGGCACTGAAGCTTTCTTT. Amino acids: CASSQGTGGTEAFF.

This chain uses TRBV10-3 with TRBJ2-1; 13 positions match TRBD2. Germline values: CDR1 ENHRY, CDR2 SYGVKD. This CDR3 has 15 amino acids. With 2 bases clipped from V and 7 bases from J, the junction kept 2 bases outside the gene matches. CDR3 sequence (DNA): TGTGCCATCAGTGAGGGACTAGCGGGAGAGAATGAGCAGTTCTTC. This encodes CAISEGLAGENEQFF.

The J gene is TRBJ1-2, the V gene TRBV23-1; D gene uncertain. TRBV23-1 is an ORF for which the function is uncertain. The CDR3 is 14 amino acids. V lost 6 bases and J lost 6, with 17 bases in between. The CDR3 sequence: CASSLSDIGNGYTF. CDR3 in DNA: TGCGCCAGCAGCTTGTCCGACATCGGCAATGGCTACACCTTC.

CDR3 protein: CASSSGLAGGGLGEQFF. The CDR3 nucleotides read TGCGCCAGCAGCTCGGGACTAGCGGGAGGGGGCCTCGGGGAGCAGTTCTTC. The chain employs TRBV5-1 and TRBJ2-1, with 16 bases lining up with TRBD2. This CDR3 comprises 17 residues. CDR1 is SGHRS, CDR2 YFSETQ, per germline. V was pared by 3 bases and J by 10 bases, with 10 bases of the junction left unmatched.

The chain recombines TRBV10-2 with TRBJ1-1, with unresolved D. V shed 6 bases and J shed 1 base, with 6 bases lying between them. The CDR3 length is 12 residues. CDR1 WSHSY and CDR2 SAAADI come from the germline V gene. CDR3 sequence reads: CASRGSNTEAFF. CDR3 sequence (DNA): TGCGCCAGCAGAGGGTCGAACACTGAAGCTTTCTTT.

The J gene is TRBJ1-1, the V gene TRBV10-2, with D perhaps TRBD1 (5 bases). CDR3 size: 14 residues. Germline CDR1 reads WSHSY; CDR2 reads SAAADI. The germline V and J ends were trimmed by 2 bases and 4 bases, with 11 bases remaining between them. The CDR3 spells CASSEGGTGTEAFF. CDR3 nucleotide sequence: TGCGCCAGCAGTGAGGGAGGGACGGGCACTGAAGCTTTCTTT.

V usage is TRBV28 and J usage is TRBJ1-2; D unresolved. The CDR3 spans 13 residues. Germline V lookup: CDR1 MDHEN, CDR2 SYDVKM. V lost 7 bases and J 1 base, leaving 10 bases between the germline ends. The CDR3: CASTLRINYGYTF. CDR3 DNA sequence: TGTGCCAGCACCCTGCGGATTAACTATGGCTACACCTTC.